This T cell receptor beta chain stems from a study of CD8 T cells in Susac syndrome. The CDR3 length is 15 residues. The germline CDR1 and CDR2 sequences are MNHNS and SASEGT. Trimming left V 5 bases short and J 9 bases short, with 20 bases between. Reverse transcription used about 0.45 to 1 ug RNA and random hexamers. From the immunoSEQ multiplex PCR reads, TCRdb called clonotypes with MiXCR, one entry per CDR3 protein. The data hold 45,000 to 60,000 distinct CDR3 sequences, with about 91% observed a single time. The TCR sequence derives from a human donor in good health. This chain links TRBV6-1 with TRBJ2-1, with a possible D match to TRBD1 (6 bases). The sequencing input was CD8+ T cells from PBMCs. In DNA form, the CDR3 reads TGTGCCAGCAGTCCCCTCAGGGGAGAATCTGGTGAGCAGTTCTTC. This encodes CASSPLRGESGEQFF.